The 28 T cell receptor beta chains below come from one sample, sequenced in a study of T cell responses to AZD1222 COVID-19 vaccine. Libraries were prepared by immunoSEQ multiplex PCR; TCRdb keeps only in-frame clonotypes and omits some of them. The sample lists 75,000 to 95,000 clones, more than 70% occurring once. Sample: peripheral blood, taken 28 days after the second dose of the MenACWY control vaccine. Receptor source: an adult who received the MenACWY meningococcal vaccine as a control.

The chain employs TRBV11-1 and TRBJ1-1; D gene ambiguous. The ends were cut back, 0 bases at V and 8 bases at J, with 7 bases in the middle. Germline loops: CDR1 SGHAT, CDR2 FQDESV (reference sequence). The CDR3 has 12 amino acids. The CDR3 DNA is TGTGCCAGCAGCTTAGCCGGTGAGGAAGCTTTCTTT. Amino acids: CASSLAGEEAFF. The whole variable domain, filled in from reference TRBV11-1 and TRBJ1-1, reads EAEVAQSPRYKITEKSQAVAFWCDPISGHATLYWYRQILGQGPELLVQFQDESVVDDSQLPKDRFSAERLKGVDSTLKIQPAELGDSAMYLCASSLAGEEAFFGQGTRLTVV.

The chain links TRBV7-2 to TRBJ2-5, with 15 bases matching TRBD2. The CDR3 has 17 amino acids. Germline loops: CDR1 SGHTA, CDR2 FQGNSA. After removal of 5 bases from V and 1 base from J, the junction contained 5 bases not matched to a gene. CDR3 DNA sequence: TGTGCCAGCAGCCCTGGGACTAGCGGGGGGACCCAAGAGACCCAGTACTTC. Protein sequence: CASSPGTSGGTQETQYF.

This chain connects TRBV30 to TRBJ2-2; possible D gene TRBD2, 5 bases. The V gene lost 3 bases and the J gene lost 3 bases, with 11 bases spanning the gap. CDR3 size: 14 residues. Germline values: CDR1 GTSNPN, CDR2 SVGIG (reference sequence). This chain's CDR3 is CAWRARAYTGELFF. The DNA for the CDR3 is TGTGCCTGGAGAGCGCGGGCGTACACCGGGGAGCTGTTTTTT. Supplemented by reference TRBV30 and TRBJ2-2, the full variable domain reads SQTIHQWPATLVQPVGSPLSLECTVEGTSNPNLYWYRQAAGRGLQLLFYSVGIGQISSEVPQNLSASRPQDRQFILSSKKLLLSDSGFYLCAWRARAYTGELFFGEGSRLTVL.

This chain uses TRBV2 with TRBJ2-5; the D is unclear. V was pared by 1 base and J by 3 bases, with 9 bases between. This CDR3 spans 14 amino acids. Germline V gene sequence: CDR1 SNHLY, CDR2 FYNNEI. CDR3 sequence: CASSEGGLKETQYF. CDR3 DNA: TGTGCCAGCAGTGAAGGAGGTTTAAAAGAGACCCAGTACTTC.

CDR3 loop: CASSPGSGTDTQYF. The CDR3 region has the DNA TGTGCCAGCAGCCCAGGTTCGGGGACAGATACGCAGTATTTT. The rearrangement uses TRBV7-3 and TRBJ2-3; tentatively, D is TRBD2 (5 bases). In germline, CDR1 is SGHTA, CDR2 FQGTGA. CDR3 length: 14 amino acids. The V and J ends lost 5 bases and 3 bases respectively, with 12 bases between them.

Regarding this clone: One junction end does not reproduce the germline sequence, and a read error may be involved. V and J are TRBV19 and TRBJ2-5; TRBD1 is a possible D gene (6 bases). Germline V gene sequence: CDR1 LNHDA, CDR2 SQIVND (reference sequence). This CDR3 contains 16 residues. Here the CDR3 reads CASSILAGLGQGTQYF. In DNA, the CDR3 is TGTGCCAGTAGTATTTTGGCGGGTCTGGGACAAGGGACCCAGTACTTC.

V is TRBV7-8 and J is TRBJ2-5, with 7 bases lining up with TRBD1. The CDR3 covers 16 residues. CDR1 is SGHVS and CDR2 is FQNEAQ in the germline V gene. With 1 base clipped from V and 5 bases from J, the junction kept 10 bases outside the gene matches. The CDR3 DNA reads TGTGCCAGCAGCTTAGAAGGGGGCTACATCGGGGAGACCCAGTACTTC. This sequence encodes CASSLEGGYIGETQYF.

A remark on this clone: At the DNA level, this CDR3 is encoded by other sequences in the same sample as well. V gene TRBV7-2 combines with J gene TRBJ1-1, with D possibly matching TRBD1 (5 bases). Trimming cost V 1 base and J 5 bases, with 11 bases left between them. The V gene's germline CDR1 is SGHTA and CDR2 FQGNSA. This CDR3 contains 14 residues. CDR3 amino acids: CASSLDGRGTEAFF. CDR3 bases: TGTGCCAGCAGCTTAGATGGGAGGGGTACTGAAGCTTTCTTT.

The chain links TRBV5-1 to TRBJ2-1, with D hard to call. Trimming took 0 bases from V and 5 from J, leaving 12 bases between them. Germline loops: CDR1 SGHRS, CDR2 YFSETQ. This CDR3 contains 15 residues. The CDR3 is CASSLGAGRDNEQFF. The DNA of the CDR3 is TGCGCCAGCAGCTTGGGGGCAGGTCGGGACAATGAGCAGTTCTTC. Using reference TRBV5-1 and TRBJ2-1 for the parts outside the CDR3, the full variable domain is KAGVTQTPRYLIKTRGQQVTLSCSPISGHRSVSWYQQTPGQGLQFLFEYFSETQRNKGNFPGRFSGRQFSNSRSEMNVSTLELGDSALYLCASSLGAGRDNEQFFGPGTRLTVL.

The chain is built from TRBV30 and TRBJ1-2; D unclear. Germline V CDR1 and CDR2: GTSNPN, SVGIG (reference sequence). The CDR3 is 13 amino acids. Trimming removed 1 base at V and 8 bases at J, with 14 bases between. CDR3 DNA: TGTGCCTGGAGTGGTGGCCGAGCTGTGGGCTACACCTTC. Amino acid sequence: CAWSGGRAVGYTF.

The V call is TRBV9, the J call TRBJ1-2; D not resolved. The CDR3 runs to 12 residues. Per germline, CDR1 SGDLS and CDR2 YYNGEE. The V end lost 2 bases, the J end lost 2 bases, and 4 bases lay between the germline ends. This CDR3 is CASSVGNYGYTF. The CDR3 bases are TGTGCCAGCAGCGTCGGGAACTATGGCTACACCTTC.

CDR3: CASSLTGINYGYTF. The CDR3 DNA reads as TGTGCCAGCAGCTTAACAGGGATTAACTATGGCTACACCTTC. The chain carries TRBV7-9 and TRBJ1-2; perhaps TRBD1 as D (6 bases). Looked up from germline, CDR1 is SEHNR and CDR2 is FQNEAQ (reference sequence). This CDR3 comprises 14 residues. The V end was cut by 2 bases, the J end by 1 base, with 8 bases between.

CDR3 DNA: TGTGCCAGCAGTTACTTGGGACTAGCCCAACAAGAGACCCAGTACTTC. It encodes CASSYLGLAQQETQYF. The rearrangement joins TRBV6-5 to TRBJ2-5, with 9 bases matching TRBD2. CDR1 is MNHEY and CDR2 is SVGAGI in the germline V gene. After removal of 1 base from V and 2 bases from J, the junction contained 5 bases not matched to a gene. The length of the CDR3 is 16 residues.

The chain joins TRBV3-1 (or the pseudogene TRBV3-2) to TRBJ2-1; D possibly corresponds to TRBD2 (5 bases). Trimming removed 2 bases from V and 12 bases from J, with 17 bases in between. CDR1 LGHDT and CDR2 YNNKEL come from the germline V gene (reference sequence). The CDR3 sequence is 14 residues long. The CDR3 region has the DNA TGTGCCAGCAGCCAATCCCTTCTCACGGGGTGGCAGTTCTTC. This sequence encodes CASSQSLLTGWQFF.

The rearrangement uses TRBV3-1 (or the pseudogene TRBV3-2) and TRBJ2-1, with D perhaps given as TRBD1 or TRBD2 (5 bases each). This CDR3 has 16 residues. V lost 5 bases, J lost 7 bases, and 21 bases lay in between. CDR1 and CDR2 from the germline V gene are LGHDT and YNNKEL (reference sequence). The CDR3 is CASSLREISWGNEQFF. The CDR3 nucleotides read TGTGCCAGCAGCTTGAGGGAGATTAGCTGGGGGAATGAGCAGTTCTTC.

The genes are TRBV11-2 and TRBJ2-3; TRBD2 agrees at 11 bases. V was clipped by 5 bases and J by 2 bases; unmatched bases: 3. This CDR3 is built from 15 residues. The germline CDR1 and CDR2 sequences are SGHAT and FQNNGV. The CDR3 region is CASSPGLAATDTQYF. The CDR3 DNA is TGTGCCAGCAGCCCGGGACTAGCGGCCACAGATACGCAGTATTTT.

The chain carries TRBV24-1 and TRBJ2-5; D possibly corresponds to TRBD2 (7 bases). Trimming took off 5 bases at V and 5 bases at J, with 20 bases between the two ends. Germline loops: CDR1 KGHDR, CDR2 SFDVKD. The CDR3 runs 16 residues. The CDR3 bases are TGTGCCACCAGTGCTCGCCGGGGGGCAGGTGGGGAGACCCAGTACTTC. Translating it yields CATSARRGAGGETQYF.

The V call is TRBV7-2, the J call TRBJ2-7, with TRBD2 matching 9 bases. The CDR3 sequence is 15 residues long. J gave up 3 bases and V 1 base, and 4 bases lay outside the gene matches. The germline gives CDR1 SGHTA, CDR2 FQGNSA. Here the CDR3 DNA reads TGTGCCAGCAGCTTAGGAGCGGGGGGCTTCTACGAGCAGTACTTC. This translates into CASSLGAGGFYEQYF.

The gene calls are TRBV18 and TRBJ2-1, with 8 bases fitting TRBD1. Germline CDR1 and CDR2: KGHSH and LQKENI. This CDR3 region has 15 residues. The V segment lost 3 bases and the J segment 3 bases; nucleotides outside the gene matches: 4. The CDR3 region is CASSPQTGVYNEQFF. DNA of the CDR3: TGTGCCAGCTCACCCCAGACAGGGGTCTACAATGAGCAGTTCTTC.

This chain uses TRBV7-6 with TRBJ1-5; D is ambiguous. Germline CDR1 is SGHVS and CDR2 is FNYEAQ. V was trimmed by 1 base and J by 0 bases, leaving 7 bases between them. This CDR3 region has 15 residues. The CDR3 here is CASSLGSYSNQPQHF. The CDR3 DNA follows: TGTGCCAGCAGCTTAGGGTCATATAGCAATCAGCCCCAGCATTTT.

The chain joins TRBV28 to TRBJ2-7, with 7 bases matching TRBD1. CDR3 length: 13 residues. V gave up 10 bases and J gave up 3 bases; unmatched junction bases: 9. Looked up from germline, CDR1 is MDHEN and CDR2 is SYDVKM. The CDR3 loop is CATRVQGIYEQYF. In DNA form, the CDR3 reads TGTGCCACCAGAGTACAGGGGATCTACGAGCAGTACTTC.

In DNA, the CDR3 is TGTGCCACCAGCCCTCACTTAGCCGGGGATTCACCCCTCCACTTT. Residues: CATSPHLAGDSPLHF. The chain links TRBV15 to TRBJ1-6; D unresolved. The CDR3 is 15 amino acids. Germline assignment: CDR1 LNHNV and CDR2 YYDKDF (reference sequence). Trimming left V 5 bases short and J 8 bases short, with 16 bases between.

This clone was detected once. The genes are TRBV9 and TRBJ1-1; perhaps TRBD1 as D (6 bases). The CDR3 covers 14 residues. Deletions cut 0 bases from V and 11 bases from J, with 17 bases between. Germline V lookup: CDR1 SGDLS, CDR2 YYNGEE. This chain's CDR3 is CASSVGGADAGAFF. The CDR3 region has the DNA TGTGCCAGCAGCGTAGGGGGGGCTGACGCTGGGGCTTTCTTT.

This chain uses TRBV2 with TRBJ2-1; D unresolved. CDR1 and CDR2 from the germline V gene are SNHLY and FYNNEI. Trimming pared 7 bases from V and 0 bases from J, leaving 13 bases between. There are 15 residues in the CDR3. DNA of the CDR3: TGTGCCAGCATCTTGACAACGAGCTCCTACAATGAGCAGTTCTTC. Amino acids: CASILTTSSYNEQFF.

The chain links TRBV6-6 to TRBJ1-4; D is perhaps TRBD1 (5 bases). There are 17 residues in the CDR3. CDR1 and CDR2 (germline): MNHNY, SVGAGI (reference sequence). V lost 5 bases to trimming and J lost 3 bases, with 19 bases between them. CDR3 nucleotides: TGTGCCAGCAGTCGACTTCTCGGGACTGCTTCTAATGAAAAACTGTTTTTT. This codes for CASSRLLGTASNEKLFF.

This clone occurred once. This chain uses TRBV3-1 (or the pseudogene TRBV3-2) with TRBJ2-5; 8 bases match TRBD2. CDR1 LGHDT and CDR2 YNNKEL come from the germline V gene (reference sequence). This CDR3 is built from 14 residues. J gave up 4 bases and V 4 bases, and 5 bases lay outside the gene matches. The DNA of the CDR3 is TGTGCCAGCAGCCTCCGGACTAGCTCAGAGACCCAGTACTTC. Translating gives CASSLRTSSETQYF.

This clone has only a few counts. The gene calls are TRBV7-9 and TRBJ1-6; 7 bases are a match to TRBD1. J gave up 9 bases and V 2 bases, and 4 bases lay outside the gene matches. Germline loops: CDR1 SEHNR, CDR2 FQNEAQ (reference sequence). The CDR3 extends over 14 amino acids. Written as DNA, the CDR3 is TGTGCCAGCAGCTTACAGGGGGTTGGTTCACCCCTCCACTTT. As protein: CASSLQGVGSPLHF.

This chain connects TRBV27 to TRBJ1-1; D is unresolved. V lost 4 bases and J 2 bases, leaving 17 bases between the germline ends. The CDR3 contains 16 residues. Germline CDR1 MNHEY, CDR2 SMNVEV (reference sequence). CDR3 amino acids: CASSSSWQAGNTEAFF. CDR3 DNA: TGTGCCAGCAGTTCCTCCTGGCAGGCTGGAAACACTGAAGCTTTCTTT.